Below, 14 T cell receptor beta chains from the same sample are listed, as sequenced in a study of OX40 agonist ivuxolimab in advanced cancers. Assay used: immunoSEQ multiplex PCR; TCRdb lists only in-frame clones, some missing. The table records under 90,000 clones, 85% to 90% of them present only once. Here the sequenced sample was CD4+ or CD8+ T cells sorted from blood, taken in a trial of the OX40 agonist ivuxolimab. These receptors originate from an adult with an advanced solid tumor such as melanoma, head and neck, liver or kidney cancer.

This chain connects TRBV7-9 to TRBJ1-5; D gene unclear. Per the germline V gene, CDR1 is SEHNR and CDR2 is FQNEAQ (reference sequence). The CDR3 covers 13 residues. V lost 1 base, J lost 8 bases, and 9 bases lay in between. Here the CDR3 DNA reads TGTGCCAGCAGCTTAGACGGGGATAAGCCCCAGCATTTT. Translated: CASSLDGDKPQHF.

This clone was seen once. DNA for the CDR3: TGCGCCAGCAGCCGATGGACAGGGGGGGAATCACCCCTCCACTTT. This gives the protein CASSRWTGGESPLHF. The genes are TRBV4-3 and TRBJ1-6, with 10 nucleotides matching TRBD1. Germline values: CDR1 LGHNA, CDR2 YSLEER. V lost 4 bases, J lost 10 bases, and 7 bases stayed unmatched. This CDR3 contains 15 residues.

This clone showed up just a few times. J is TRBJ2-1 and V is TRBV28; 7 positions agree with TRBD2. Per germline, CDR1 MDHEN and CDR2 SYDVKM. The CDR3 has 16 amino acids. V trimming: 5 bases; J trimming: 4 bases; junction bases outside the gene matches: 11. The CDR3 nucleotides are TGTGCCAGCAGTCCCTGGGCTAGCGGAGATTACAATGAGCAGTTCTTC. Protein: CASSPWASGDYNEQFF.

The rearrangement joins TRBV9 to TRBJ1-3; D ambiguous. Trimming took 6 bases from V and 0 from J, leaving 13 bases between them. The CDR3 runs 15 residues. Germline CDR1 and CDR2: SGDLS and YYNGEE. The CDR3 nucleotides read TGTGCCAGCACCCCAAGCGGCTACTCTGGAAACACCATATATTTT. It is translated as CASTPSGYSGNTIYF.

The V call is TRBV5-4, the J call TRBJ1-3; D is unresolved. This CDR3 is built from 12 residues. The germline V gene encodes CDR1 SGHNT and CDR2 YYREEE (reference sequence). Trimming stripped 4 bases from V and 9 bases from J, with 11 bases between. The CDR3 nucleotides read TGTGCCAGCAGCCTGCCCAGTGGCACCATATATTTT. This translates into CASSLPSGTIYF.

The chain links TRBV5-6 to TRBJ1-5; D not resolved. The CDR3 is 15 residues long. V was pared by 4 bases and J by 0 bases, with 11 bases between. Germline values: CDR1 SGHDT, CDR2 YYEEEE. CDR3 sequence (DNA): TGTGCCAGCAGCCGGTGGGCAATTAGCAATCAGCCCCAGCATTTT. Translation: CASSRWAISNQPQHF.

The rearrangement links TRBV6-9 to TRBJ2-1, with TRBD2 identical over 11 bases. Germline CDR1 is MNHGY and CDR2 is SVAAGI. V lost 5 bases to trimming and J lost 6 bases; unmatched junction nucleotides: 0. The CDR3 contains 13 residues. The CDR3 DNA reads as TGTGCCAGCAGTGGGACTAGCGGCAATGAGCAGTTCTTC. Its translation: CASSGTSGNEQFF.

The gene calls are TRBV28 and TRBJ1-1; 8 nucleotides agree with TRBD1. The CDR3 extends over 17 amino acids. V was clipped by 4 bases and J by 3 bases; unmatched bases: 13. Germline-derived CDR1 and CDR2 are MDHEN and SYDVKM. The CDR3 bases are TGTGCCAGCAGTTCACTAAGGACAGGGAGGGCAGACACTGAAGCTTTCTTT. It specifies CASSSLRTGRADTEAFF.

The gene calls are TRBV4-1 and TRBJ1-5; a possible D gene is TRBD1 (5 bases). This CDR3 is 14 amino acids long. Trimming stripped 1 base from V and 9 bases from J, with 13 bases between. Germline CDR1 and CDR2: MGHRA and YSYEKL. DNA of the CDR3: TGCGCCAGCAGCCAAGTACAGGCCCGGACGCCCCAGCATTTT. Translation: CASSQVQARTPQHF.

The chain joins TRBV6-1 to TRBJ2-1; possibly TRBD1 for D (5 bases). Per germline, CDR1 MNHNS and CDR2 SASEGT. Trimming took off 2 bases at V and 9 bases at J, with 11 bases between the two ends. There are 13 residues in the CDR3. CDR3: CASSENGQGEQFF. The CDR3 DNA reads as TGTGCCAGCAGTGAAAACGGGCAGGGTGAGCAGTTCTTC.

The chain recombines TRBV6-6 with TRBJ1-1; perhaps TRBD1 as D (6 bases). The CDR3 is 14 residues long. Germline-derived CDR1 and CDR2 are MNHNY and SVGAGI (reference sequence). V lost 7 bases and J lost 3, with 15 bases in between. The CDR3 nucleotides are TGTGCCAGCATCCGAGACAGGCTTGACACTGAAGCTTTCTTT. The encoded protein is CASIRDRLDTEAFF.

This clone has ten or more counts. The chain employs TRBV4-1 and TRBJ2-7, with no clear D. V lost 0 bases and J lost 6, with 3 bases in between. Per the germline V gene, CDR1 is MGHRA and CDR2 is YSYEKL. This CDR3 has 11 residues. CDR3 bases: TGCGCCAGCAGCCAAGATTCCGAGCAGTACTTC. Its translation: CASSQDSEQYF.

This clone appeared once. The chain has TRBV9 and TRBJ2-1; D assignment may be TRBD1 or TRBD2 (5 bases each). Germline CDR1 reads SGDLS; CDR2 reads YYNGEE. V lost 1 base, J lost 0 bases, and 8 bases lay in between. The CDR3 contains 15 residues. In nucleotides, the CDR3 is TGTGCCAGCAGCGTATCAGGGAGCTCCTACAATGAGCAGTTCTTC. Translating gives CASSVSGSSYNEQFF. Supplemented by reference TRBV9 and TRBJ2-1, the full variable domain reads DSGVTQTPKHLITATGQRVTLRCSPRSGDLSVYWYQQSLDQGLQFLIQYYNGEERAKGNILERFSAQQFPDLHSELNLSSLELGDSALYFCASSVSGSSYNEQFFGPGTRLTVL.

The J gene is TRBJ1-2, the V gene TRBV10-3; TRBD1 matches 9 bases. Per germline, CDR1 ENHRY and CDR2 SYGVKD. The CDR3 loop spans 13 amino acids. J gave up 8 bases and V 5 bases, and 6 bases lay outside the gene matches. The CDR3, as DNA: TGTGCCATCAGTTCCGGGACAGGGAGAGGCTACACCTTC. Translating gives CAISSGTGRGYTF.